The 17 T cell receptor beta chains presented below share a single source sample, sequenced in a study of blood T cell repertoires in COVID-19. Libraries were prepared by immunoSEQ multiplex PCR; TCRdb keeps only in-frame clonotypes and omits some of them. The sample comprises around 300,000 clones, roughly 90% of which are singletons, and 2.5% to 3% rests with the top ten. The sequencing sample was made of peripheral blood. These receptors all come from a woman aged 25-40 years with COVID-19, enrolled during active disease.

The DNA for the CDR3 is TGTGCCAGCAGCCGACCAGGGAACACTGAAGCTTTCTTT. It codes for CASSRPGNTEAFF. The V call is TRBV5-5, the J call TRBJ1-1; D not resolved. CDR1 is SGHKS, CDR2 YYEKEE, per germline (reference sequence). The V gene lost 4 bases and the J gene lost 1 base, with 8 bases spanning the gap. CDR3 length: 13 amino acids.

The chain is built from TRBV9 and TRBJ2-2; 7 nucleotides agree with TRBD1. The V segment lost 6 bases and the J segment 3 bases; nucleotides outside the gene matches: 5. Per the germline V gene, CDR1 is SGDLS and CDR2 is YYNGEE. The CDR3 loop spans 14 amino acids. CDR3 in amino acids: CASTQGVDTGELFF. In nucleotides, the CDR3 is TGTGCCAGCACGCAGGGGGTGGACACCGGGGAGCTGTTTTTT.

The chain combines TRBV6-4 with TRBJ1-1, with TRBD1 matching over 7 bases. The ends lost 6 bases at V and 1 base at J; junction bases unmatched: 2. CDR3 length: 13 residues. Germline CDR1 and CDR2: MRHNA and SNTAGT. The CDR3 is CASSGTANTEAFF. The CDR3 nucleotides are TGTGCCAGCAGCGGGACAGCGAACACTGAAGCTTTCTTT.

The chain couples TRBV19 to TRBJ1-5, with D tentatively TRBD1 (5 bases). The CDR3 spans 16 residues. CDR1 and CDR2 (germline): LNHDA, SQIVND (reference sequence). The V end was cut by 7 bases, the J end by 0 bases, with 16 bases between. CDR3 nucleotide sequence: TGTGCCAGTAATGCGAGTCCCAGGGATAGCAATCAGCCCCAGCATTTT. It yields the protein CASNASPRDSNQPQHF. Full variable domain (missing parts from reference TRBV19 and TRBJ1-5): DGGITQSPKYLFRKEGQNVTLSCEQNLNHDAMYWYRQDPGQGLRLIYYSQIVNDFQKGDIAEGYSVSREKKESFPLTVTSAQKNPTAFYLCASNASPRDSNQPQHFGDGTRLSIL.

The V and J genes are TRBV7-9 and TRBJ1-3; TRBD1 is a possible D gene (5 bases). Germline loops: CDR1 SEHNR, CDR2 FQNEAQ (reference sequence). V lost 11 bases, J lost 2 bases, and 13 bases lay in between. The CDR3 is made up of 13 amino acids. CDR3 DNA sequence: TGTGCCGAAGGGGCACGGGCTGGAAACACCATATATTTT. Translated: CAEGARAGNTIYF.

This clone has at least ten counts. The chain links TRBV30 to TRBJ2-7; 7 nucleotides line up with TRBD2. Germline CDR1 reads GTSNPN; CDR2 reads SVGIG (reference sequence). The ends lost 3 bases at V and 5 bases at J; junction bases unmatched: 13. This CDR3 is built from 15 residues. Written as DNA, the CDR3 is TGTGCCTGGAGCGAGACGGGGAGGGCTGTCGACGAGCAGTACTTC. Translation: CAWSETGRAVDEQYF. Full variable domain (remainder filled in from reference TRBV30 and TRBJ2-7): SQTIHQWPATLVQPVGSPLSLECTVEGTSNPNLYWYRQAAGRGLQLLFYSVGIGQISSEVPQNLSASRPQDRQFILSSKKLLLSDSGFYLCAWSETGRAVDEQYFGPGTRLTVT.

The V call is TRBV2, the J call TRBJ1-1; 7 bases map to TRBD1. V shed 4 bases and J 0 bases; nucleotides not matched to a gene: 11. CDR1 is SNHLY, CDR2 FYNNEI, per germline. The CDR3 loop spans 17 amino acids. CDR3 amino acids: CASSGDRRFYLNTEAFF. The CDR3 bases are TGTGCCAGCAGTGGGGACAGAAGATTTTACTTGAACACTGAAGCTTTCTTT.

The chain recombines TRBV5-4 with TRBJ2-1; 8 nucleotides line up with TRBD1. The CDR3 consists of 15 residues. CDR1 is SGHNT and CDR2 is YYREEE in the germline V gene (reference sequence). The J segment lost 7 bases and the V segment lost 2 bases, leaving 8 bases of the junction unmatched. The CDR3 DNA sequence: TGTGCCAGCAGCTTACGGACAGGGTTCGGAAATGAGCAGTTCTTC. It translates to CASSLRTGFGNEQFF.

The chain has TRBV6-5 and TRBJ1-2, with 11 bases that match TRBD1. V lost 7 bases, J lost 7 bases, and 5 bases stayed unmatched. Germline V gene sequence: CDR1 MNHEY, CDR2 SVGAGI. The CDR3 is 13 residues long. The DNA for the CDR3 is TGTGCCAGCACCCTGGGGACAGGGGGTGGCTACACCTTC. This codes for CASTLGTGGGYTF.

This chain links TRBV27 with TRBJ1-5; TRBD1 aligns across 8 bases. The CDR3 contains 13 residues. V lost 5 bases and J lost 7; bases outside the gene matches: 4. CDR1 is MNHEY and CDR2 is SMNVEV in the germline V gene (reference sequence). The CDR3 sequence: CASSPWTGQPQHF. The CDR3 DNA follows: TGTGCCAGCAGTCCCTGGACAGGGCAGCCCCAGCATTTT.

V usage is TRBV30 and J usage is TRBJ1-1; D remains unclear. The CDR3 is made up of 11 amino acids. The germline V gene has CDR1 GTSNPN and CDR2 SVGIG (reference sequence). V dropped 0 bases and J dropped 7 bases, with 6 bases sitting between them. CDR3 coding DNA: TGTGCCTGGAGTGTTAGAGATGAAGCTTTCTTT. It codes for CAWSVRDEAFF.

The chain combines TRBV25-1 with TRBJ1-2; a possible D gene is TRBD1 (6 bases). The CDR3 contains 15 residues. Between the trimmed V and J ends, which lost 8 bases and 8 bases, there was a span of 24 bases. The V gene's germline CDR1 is MGHDK and CDR2 SYGVNS. The CDR3 DNA is TGTGCCAGCCTACATCTATATAGGGACAAGGACGGCTACACCTTC. Protein: CASLHLYRDKDGYTF.

The chain is built from TRBV2 and TRBJ2-1, with 7 bases aligning to TRBD1. This CDR3 region has 15 residues. Trimming cost V 10 bases and J 6 bases; bases outside gene matches: 15. Germline V lookup: CDR1 SNHLY, CDR2 FYNNEI. The CDR3, as DNA: TGTGCCACCTCGACACAGGGGCGCGGTGGCAATGAGCAGTTCTTC. Amino acid sequence: CATSTQGRGGNEQFF.

V usage is TRBV27 and J usage is TRBJ1-5; D remains unclear. CDR3 length: 17 residues. Trimming shortened V by 5 bases and J by 0 bases, and 17 bases separated the two germline ends. In germline, CDR1 is MNHEY, CDR2 SMNVEV (reference sequence). The CDR3 DNA reads as TGTGCCAGCAGTCCTCAATTGACACCTTATAGCAATCAGCCCCAGCATTTT. Amino acids: CASSPQLTPYSNQPQHF.

In its sample, this clone was seen a few times. This chain connects TRBV30 to TRBJ1-5; maybe TRBD1 (6 bases). This CDR3 spans 14 amino acids. Trimming cost V 4 bases and J 5 bases, with 15 bases left between them. From germline, CDR1 is GTSNPN and CDR2 SVGIG (reference sequence). The CDR3 loop reads CAWNAGTSHQPQHF. The CDR3 nucleotides read TGTGCCTGGAACGCCGGGACAAGCCATCAGCCCCAGCATTTT.

This chain links TRBV6-5 with TRBJ1-2, with 8 bases lining up with TRBD1. J gave up 2 bases and V 0 bases, and 5 bases lay outside the gene matches. Germline-derived CDR1 and CDR2 are MNHEY and SVGAGI. The CDR3 has 16 amino acids. DNA for the CDR3: TGTGCCAGCAGTTACTCTTTACAGGGGGACAACTATGGCTACACCTTC. Translation gives CASSYSLQGDNYGYTF.

In its sample, this clone was seen a few times. This chain uses TRBV2 with TRBJ2-3; 14 nucleotides match TRBD2. The CDR3 sequence is 15 residues long. V was pared by 5 bases and J by 6 bases, with 4 bases of the junction left unmatched. Per germline, CDR1 SNHLY and CDR2 FYNNEI. The CDR3 spells CASSPGTSGSDTQYF. The DNA of the CDR3 is TGTGCCAGCAGTCCTGGGACTAGCGGGAGTGATACGCAGTATTTT.